Listed here are 18 T cell receptor beta chains from one sample, sequenced in a study of T cell repertoires in cytomegalovirus infection. MiXCR, applied by TCRdb to the reads, yields one record per CDR3 protein. The table records some 250,000 distinct CDR3 sequences, roughly 9% of them present only once. Material for sequencing was PBMCs. These receptors were taken from a human donor in good health (CMV status not recorded). Some clones in this sample may be carry-over from other donors' samples.

A few counts support this clonotype. CDR3 DNA: TGCAGTGCTAGAGTGGCAGGAGGGTTCAGGCAGCCCCAGCATTTT. As protein: CSARVAGGFRQPQHF. V is TRBV20-1 and J is TRBJ1-5; D is uncertain. Germline lookup yields CDR1 DFQATT and CDR2 SNEGSKA (reference sequence). Between the trimmed V and J ends, which lost 1 base and 7 bases, there was a span of 17 bases. The CDR3 is 15 amino acids.

The chain employs TRBV2 and TRBJ2-7, with 9 bases matching TRBD1. The CDR3 is 14 residues long. CDR1 is SNHLY and CDR2 is FYNNEI in the germline V gene. Losses at the gene ends were 8 bases for V and 3 bases for J; bases not matched to a gene: 8. The CDR3 DNA follows: TGTGCCAGCGTCCGGGACAGGGCTAACTACGAGCAGTACTTC. Translating it yields CASVRDRANYEQYF. The variable domain in full, completed from reference TRBV2 and TRBJ2-7, reads EPEVTQTPSHQVTQMGQEVILRCVPISNHLYFYWYRQILGQKVEFLVSFYNNEISEKSEIFDDQFSVERPDGSNFTLKIRSTKLEDSAMYFCASVRDRANYEQYFGPGTRLTVT.

This clonotype was counted at least ten times. This sequence joins TRBV7-2 and TRBJ2-7, with D maybe TRBD2 (5 bases). Germline CDR1 SGHTA, CDR2 FQGNSA. There are 12 residues in the CDR3. V gave up 3 bases and J gave up 7 bases, with 10 bases separating them. The CDR3 DNA is TGTGCCAGCAGCTTTCTGGGCGGGGAGCAGTACTTC. Protein product: CASSFLGGEQYF.

This clonotype came up many times. J is TRBJ1-2 and V is TRBV7-2, with D unclear. Germline V lookup: CDR1 SGHTA, CDR2 FQGNSA. The V and J ends lost 3 bases and 2 bases respectively, with 13 bases between them. This CDR3 comprises 15 residues. The CDR3, as DNA: TGTGCCAGCAGCTTGCCGCAGACTCTGAACTATGGCTACACCTTC. Translating gives CASSLPQTLNYGYTF.

The chain has TRBV20-1 and TRBJ1-2, with TRBD1 as a possible D gene (6 bases). The CDR3 loop spans 12 amino acids. Germline CDR1 DFQATT, CDR2 SNEGSKA (reference sequence). The V end was cut by 2 bases, the J end by 4 bases, with 8 bases between. The CDR3 reads CSARTGPYGYTF. CDR3 nucleotides: TGCAGTGCTAGAACAGGGCCCTATGGCTACACCTTC.

This clonotype was seen repeatedly, ten times or more. J is TRBJ2-5 and V is TRBV7-3; 9 nucleotides line up with TRBD1. V lost 5 bases to trimming and J lost 4 bases; unmatched junction nucleotides: 5. CDR1 and CDR2 from the germline V gene are SGHTA and FQGTGA. The CDR3 extends over 14 amino acids. CDR3: CASSVQGAAETQYF. In DNA, the CDR3 is TGTGCCAGCAGCGTACAGGGGGCTGCAGAGACCCAGTACTTC.

This clonotype has a count of ten or more. The chain joins TRBV6-2 or TRBV6-3 to TRBJ1-6; a possible D gene is TRBD1 (6 bases). Germline lookup yields CDR1 MNHEY and CDR2 SVGEGT. The CDR3 is 14 residues long. V gave up 6 bases and J gave up 15 bases, with 21 bases separating them. CDR3 sequence reads: CASSSQGSRRLLHF. CDR3 DNA: TGTGCCAGCAGCTCACAGGGTTCCCGACGTCTCCTCCACTTT.

This clonotype was observed at least ten times. The chain carries TRBV7-2 and TRBJ1-1; D remains unclear. V was shortened by 6 bases and J by 4 bases, with 15 bases between the two germline ends. The CDR3 is made up of 14 amino acids. Germline V gene data show CDR1 as SGHTA and CDR2 as FQGNSA. CDR3 in DNA: TGTGCCAGCAGGTCTCCCCCCAGTGGCACTGAAGCTTTCTTT. Residues: CASRSPPSGTEAFF. Looking up the rest from reference TRBV7-2 and TRBJ1-1 gives the full variable domain: GAGVSQSPSNKVTEKGKDVELRCDPISGHTALYWYRQSLGQGLEFLIYFQGNSAPDKSGLPSDRFSAERTGGSVSTLTIQRTQQEDSAVYLCASRSPPSGTEAFFGQGTRLTVV.

This clonotype turned up a few times. An end of the junction does not agree with germline; a read error may underlie this. The V gene is TRBV6-2 or TRBV6-3, the J gene TRBJ1-5; D perhaps matches TRBD1 (6 bases). This CDR3 has 17 residues. From germline, CDR1 is MNHEY and CDR2 SVGEGT. CDR3: CASSYSGGRVSSQPQHF. In nucleotides, the CDR3 is TGTGCCAGCAGTTACTCGGGGGGCCGGGTAAGCAGTCAGCCCCAGCATTTT.

The chain recombines TRBV5-6 with TRBJ1-4; D not resolved. CDR1 and CDR2 (germline): SGHDT, YYEEEE. The V end lost 3 bases, the J end lost 4 bases, and 13 bases lay between the germline ends. This CDR3 has 15 residues. CDR3 residues: CASSSKGAGNEKLFF. For the CDR3, the DNA is TGTGCCAGCAGCTCAAAGGGAGCGGGTAATGAAAAACTGTTTTTT.

The chain carries TRBV28 and TRBJ1-5; D is unclear. This CDR3 has 13 amino acids. Germline V gives CDR1 MDHEN, CDR2 SYDVKM. The CDR3 spells CASGLTSNQPQHF. The CDR3, as DNA: TGTGCTTCCGGACTGACTAGCAATCAGCCCCAGCATTTT.

V is TRBV6-5 and J is TRBJ1-5; D call uncertain. The CDR3 is made up of 14 amino acids. V lost 7 bases and J 0 bases, leaving 10 bases between the germline ends. From germline, CDR1 is MNHEY and CDR2 SVGAGI. In DNA, the CDR3 is TGTGCCAGCAAGGGAACCCTTAGCAATCAGCCCCAGCATTTT. As protein: CASKGTLSNQPQHF.

The chain uses TRBV28 and TRBJ2-5; D is ambiguous. CDR3 length: 14 residues. The germline CDR1 and CDR2 sequences are MDHEN and SYDVKM. V was clipped by 2 bases and J by 1 base, with 8 bases between them. The CDR3 region is CASSLTGSQETQYF. The CDR3 DNA follows: TGTGCCAGCAGTTTAACTGGCAGCCAAGAGACCCAGTACTTC. Full variable domain (remainder filled in from reference TRBV28 and TRBJ2-5): DVKVTQSSRYLVKRTGEKVFLECVQDMDHENMFWYRQDPGLGLRLIYFSYDVKMKEKGDIPEGYSVSREKKERFSLILESASTNQTSMYLCASSLTGSQETQYFGPGTRLLVL.

This clonotype was observed a handful of times. V and J are TRBV15 and TRBJ2-2, with a possible D match to TRBD1 (6 bases). V was clipped by 3 bases and J by 0 bases, with 17 bases between them. The CDR3 consists of 18 residues. Germline CDR1 and CDR2: LNHNV and YYDKDF (reference sequence). In DNA, the CDR3 is TGTGCCACCAGCAGTCAACTACAGGGTTTCGCGAACACCGGGGAGCTGTTTTTT. Translation: CATSSQLQGFANTGELFF.

This chain connects TRBV11-2 to TRBJ2-7, with D possibly TRBD2 on 5 matching bases. The length of the CDR3 is 16 residues. V was trimmed by 1 base and J by 0 bases, leaving 13 bases between them. The germline V gene encodes CDR1 SGHAT and CDR2 FQNNGV. CDR3 nucleotides: TGTGCCAGCAGCTTAGTACGTTTAGGGAGCTCCTACGAGCAGTACTTC. Encoded protein: CASSLVRLGSSYEQYF.

The V gene is TRBV5-1, the J gene TRBJ1-5; tentatively, D is TRBD1 (6 bases). Germline CDR1 and CDR2: SGHRS and YFSETQ. V was cut by 3 bases and J by 7 bases, with 11 bases left in between. The CDR3 runs to 13 residues. CDR3 sequence: CASSSQGGQPQHF. CDR3 DNA: TGCGCCAGCAGCTCACAGGGTGGGCAGCCCCAGCATTTT.

This clonotype was observed many times. The CDR3 region is CASSLKLAGDPKQYF. The CDR3 DNA reads TGTGCCAGCAGCTTAAAACTAGCGGGAGATCCCAAGCAGTACTTC. The V and J genes are TRBV7-8 and TRBJ2-7, with TRBD2 identical over 11 bases. Germline V gene lookup returns CDR1 SGHVS and CDR2 FQNEAQ. The V and J ends lost 2 bases and 8 bases, in that order; junction bases with no gene match: 8. CDR3 length: 15 amino acids.

J is TRBJ2-7 and V is TRBV30, with a possible D match to TRBD2 (5 bases). V was cut by 5 bases and J by 3 bases, with 17 bases left in between. The CDR3 has 14 residues. Per the germline V gene, CDR1 is GTSNPN and CDR2 is SVGIG (reference sequence). As DNA, the CDR3 is TGTGCCTGGGCCGGGAACCCCGCTTTCTACGAGCAGTACTTC. This translates into CAWAGNPAFYEQYF.